This T cell receptor beta chain was found in a study of T cell changes during pregnancy in multiple sclerosis. Repertoires were generated with immunoSEQ multiplex PCR, while TCRdb's copy carries only in-frame clones and drops some. Among approximately 43,000 clones, 80% to 95% were seen once, and the ten largest hold approximately 9.1%. Germline loops: CDR1 MNHNS, CDR2 SASEGT. The CDR3 extends over 13 amino acids. V dropped 3 bases and J dropped 4; count of bases not matched to a gene: 2. V gene TRBV6-1 combines with J gene TRBJ1-2; 7 bases align to TRBD1. The sequenced sample was CD8+ T cells from peripheral blood mononuclear cells, obtained in the first trimester of pregnancy. The sequence was collected from a female donor with multiple sclerosis, enrolled in a pregnancy study. In nucleotides, the CDR3 is TGTGCCAGCAGTGATAGGGACAGCTATGGCTACACCTTC. This sequence encodes CASSDRDSYGYTF.